These 31 T cell receptor beta chains share one sample of origin, sequenced in a study of early T cells in non-severe SARS-CoV-2 infection. One entry per CDR3 protein, called by TCRdb with MiXCR from the 5' RACE reads. Of more than 45,000 distinct CDR3 sequences listed, 9.5% to 15% are singletons. The sequenced sample was whole blood. These receptors all come from an adult who was a healthcare worker with PCR-confirmed SARS-CoV-2 infection or an uninfected control (not recorded which).

V usage is TRBV6-2 or TRBV6-3 and J usage is TRBJ2-7; 11 bases are a match to TRBD2. The CDR3 length is 14 residues. From germline, CDR1 is MNHEY and CDR2 SVGEGT. Germline trimming cut 6 bases from V and 3 bases from J; bases unmatched to any gene: 4. The CDR3: CASSTSGSHYEQYF. The CDR3 DNA is TGTGCCAGCAGCACTAGCGGGAGCCACTACGAGCAGTACTTC.

This clonotype was picked up a small number of times. This sequence joins TRBV28 and TRBJ2-3; a weak D match, TRBD1 (5 bases). Germline V gene sequence: CDR1 MDHEN, CDR2 SYDVKM. Trimming shortened V by 8 bases and J by 0 bases, and 12 bases separated the two germline ends. This CDR3 has 14 residues. CDR3 sequence: CASSPGHSTDTQYF. DNA for the CDR3: TGTGCCAGCTCTCCTGGACACAGCACAGATACGCAGTATTTT.

The sample holds many counts of this clonotype. The chain couples TRBV10-2 to TRBJ2-7, with 8 bases lining up with TRBD1. After removal of 11 bases from V and 2 bases from J, the junction contained 14 bases not matched to a gene. This CDR3 has 15 residues. Per germline, CDR1 WSHSY and CDR2 SAAADI. This CDR3 reads CASRPGDRNTYEQYF. The CDR3, as DNA: TGCGCCTCACGTCCCGGGGACAGGAACACCTACGAGCAGTACTTC.

The chain employs TRBV29-1 and TRBJ2-1; D is possibly TRBD1 (6 bases). The V and J ends lost 4 bases and 4 bases respectively, with 14 bases between them. Germline assignment: CDR1 SQVTM and CDR2 ANQGSEA. The CDR3 runs to 14 residues. The CDR3: CSVGHRQGYNEQFF. The CDR3 DNA reads as TGCAGCGTTGGTCACCGGCAGGGGTACAATGAGCAGTTCTTC.

This chain connects TRBV7-9 to TRBJ2-5, with TRBD2 matching 7 bases. From germline, CDR1 is SEHNR and CDR2 FQNEAQ (reference sequence). The length of the CDR3 is 18 residues. The V gene end was trimmed by 2 bases and the J gene end by 4 bases; junction bases not matched to a gene: 16. This CDR3 is CASSLSKQRDGLVETQYF. The CDR3, as DNA: TGTGCCAGCAGCTTAAGTAAACAGCGGGATGGACTAGTAGAGACCCAGTACTTC.

This chain links TRBV7-2 with TRBJ2-5; tentatively, D is TRBD1 or TRBD2 (5 bases each). V was trimmed by 4 bases and J by 0 bases, leaving 12 bases between them. The CDR3 is 15 amino acids. Germline lookup yields CDR1 SGHTA and CDR2 FQGNSA. Here the CDR3 DNA reads TGTGCCAGCAGCTCACGGGGCGGGTACCAAGAGACCCAGTACTTC. Residues: CASSSRGGYQETQYF.

The chain recombines TRBV7-9 with TRBJ1-2; TRBD1 matches at 8 bases. This CDR3 region has 15 residues. Germline trimming cut 2 bases from V and 4 bases from J; bases unmatched to any gene: 6. Germline CDR1 SEHNR, CDR2 FQNEAQ (reference sequence). Here the CDR3 DNA reads TGTGCCAGCAGCTTAACACCGGGACAGGCCTATGGCTACACCTTC. This encodes CASSLTPGQAYGYTF. Full variable domain (remainder filled in from reference TRBV7-9 and TRBJ1-2): DTGVSQNPRHKITKRGQNVTFRCDPISEHNRLYWYRQTLGQGPEFLTYFQNEAQLEKSRLLSDRFSAERPKGSFSTLEIQRTEQGDSAMYLCASSLTPGQAYGYTFGSGTRLTVV.

The chain has TRBV28 and TRBJ2-1; 12 bases line up with TRBD2. The germline gives CDR1 MDHEN, CDR2 SYDVKM. J gave up 5 bases and V 7 bases, and 6 bases lay outside the gene matches. The CDR3 consists of 15 residues. The CDR3 sequence is CASNLAGGPDNEQFF. The CDR3 coding sequence is TGTGCCAGCAACCTAGCGGGAGGGCCTGACAATGAGCAGTTCTTC.

This clonotype was detected a few times. The gene calls are TRBV5-1 and TRBJ2-7; D ambiguous. Germline V gene sequence: CDR1 SGHRS, CDR2 YFSETQ. V shed 5 bases and J shed 3 bases, with 12 bases lying between them. The CDR3 spans 13 residues. CDR3 protein: CASSMVGGYEQYF. As DNA, the CDR3 is TGCGCCAGCAGTATGGTGGGCGGCTACGAGCAGTACTTC.

This clonotype was observed at least ten times. This sequence joins TRBV29-1 and TRBJ1-1, with 9 bases aligning to TRBD1. The CDR3 loop spans 14 amino acids. Germline V lookup: CDR1 SQVTM, CDR2 ANQGSEA. Trimming at V came to 4 bases and at J to 6 bases, leaving 9 bases not matched to a gene. CDR3 in amino acids: CSVGQGVEGAEAFF. For the CDR3, the DNA is TGCAGCGTTGGACAGGGGGTCGAGGGCGCTGAAGCTTTCTTT.

This chain links TRBV5-6 with TRBJ1-6; no reliable D call. CDR3 size: 13 residues. Trimming cost V 2 bases and J 14 bases, with 14 bases left between them. The germline V gene has CDR1 SGHDT and CDR2 YYEEEE. The CDR3 bases are TGTGCCAGCAGCTTAAGAGAAGGACGGACCCTCCACTTT. It is translated as CASSLREGRTLHF. Filled out from reference TRBV5-6 and TRBJ1-6, the complete variable domain reads DAGVTQSPTHLIKTRGQQVTLRCSPKSGHDTVSWYQQALGQGPQFIFQYYEEEERQRGNFPDRFSGHQFPNYSSELNVNALLLGDSALYLCASSLREGRTLHFGNGTRLTVT.

This clonotype came up a few times. This chain uses TRBV12-3 or TRBV12-4 with TRBJ2-1, with 8 positions matching TRBD2. J lost 6 bases, V lost 6 bases, and 4 bases had no gene match. CDR3 length: 13 amino acids. The CDR3 here is CASSQGLVNEQFF. CDR3 sequence (DNA): TGTGCCAGCAGCCAGGGACTAGTCAATGAGCAGTTCTTC.

The V and J genes are TRBV14 and TRBJ2-7; 9 positions agree with TRBD1. This CDR3 has 16 amino acids. Germline lookup yields CDR1 SGHDN and CDR2 FVKESK. Losses at the gene ends were 3 bases for V and 3 bases for J; bases not matched to a gene: 9. The CDR3 here is CASSHVPGTGIYEQYF. As DNA, the CDR3 is TGTGCCAGCAGCCATGTACCCGGGACAGGGATCTACGAGCAGTACTTC.

V and J are TRBV3-1 and TRBJ2-3; D is possibly TRBD1 (5 bases). This CDR3 has 15 residues. Germline values: CDR1 LGHDT, CDR2 YNNKEL (reference sequence). V was cut by 4 bases and J by 3 bases, with 14 bases left in between. This CDR3 reads CASSLLTEPTDTQYF. CDR3 nucleotide sequence: TGTGCCAGCAGCCTGTTGACAGAACCTACAGATACGCAGTATTTT.

The genes are TRBV30 and TRBJ2-2; D remains unclear. Trimming took 5 bases from V and 5 from J, leaving 12 bases between them. CDR1 and CDR2 (germline): GTSNPN, SVGIG (reference sequence). The CDR3 has 13 amino acids. The CDR3 region is CAWARDGTGELFF. In nucleotides, the CDR3 is TGTGCCTGGGCCCGAGATGGAACCGGGGAGCTGTTTTTT.

The chain has TRBV11-2 and TRBJ2-3; D is ambiguous. Germline V gene data show CDR1 as SGHAT and CDR2 as FQNNGV. The V and J ends lost 4 bases and 2 bases respectively, with 16 bases between them. The length of the CDR3 is 16 residues. CDR3 amino acids: CASSYPGPSSTDTQYF. The DNA of the CDR3 is TGTGCCAGCAGCTACCCGGGCCCCTCCTCCACAGATACGCAGTATTTT.

This clonotype is labeled medium-sized. J is TRBJ2-7 and V is TRBV27; perhaps TRBD1 as D (6 bases). V dropped 3 bases and J dropped 5 bases, with 14 bases sitting between them. Germline V gene lookup returns CDR1 MNHEY and CDR2 SMNVEV (reference sequence). The CDR3 is made up of 14 amino acids. The CDR3 coding sequence is TGTGCCAGCAGTTTCCAGGGGAAGTATGACGAGCAGTACTTC. Encoded protein: CASSFQGKYDEQYF.

There are many counts of this clonotype. The gene calls are TRBV12-5 and TRBJ2-1, with 8 bases that match TRBD2. The CDR3 is 12 amino acids. J lost 10 bases, V lost 6 bases, and 5 bases had no gene match. Germline CDR1 and CDR2: LGHNT and FRNRAP. The CDR3 sequence: CASGNPGGEQFF. The CDR3 region has the DNA TGTGCTAGTGGGAACCCGGGGGGGGAGCAGTTCTTC.

This clonotype has more than one count but fewer than ten. The chain carries TRBV28 and TRBJ2-7; 7 bases fit TRBD1. The CDR3 consists of 13 residues. Germline lookup yields CDR1 MDHEN and CDR2 SYDVKM. The trim removed 7 bases at V and 4 bases at J, leaving 7 bases unmatched. This CDR3 reads CASTTGQRYEQYF. The CDR3 DNA reads TGTGCCAGCACTACGGGACAGCGATACGAGCAGTACTTC. The full variable domain, with the rest looked up from reference TRBV28 and TRBJ2-7, is DVKVTQSSRYLVKRTGEKVFLECVQDMDHENMFWYRQDPGLGLRLIYFSYDVKMKEKGDIPEGYSVSREKKERFSLILESASTNQTSMYLCASTTGQRYEQYFGPGTRLTVT.

V usage is TRBV19 and J usage is TRBJ2-3, with TRBD2 as a possible D gene (5 bases). This CDR3 comprises 16 residues. Trimming pared 4 bases from V and 6 bases from J, leaving 20 bases between. CDR1 is LNHDA and CDR2 is SQIVND in the germline V gene (reference sequence). CDR3 region: CASSKSHSGGVDTQYF. DNA of the CDR3: TGTGCCAGTAGTAAGTCCCACAGCGGTGGGGTGGATACGCAGTATTTT.

This clonotype was counted a few times. The chain couples TRBV29-1 to TRBJ2-4; D tentatively reads TRBD1 or TRBD2 (5 bases each). This CDR3 has 11 residues. Trimming took 6 bases from V and 7 from J, leaving 10 bases between them. CDR1 is SQVTM and CDR2 is ANQGSEA in the germline V gene. CDR3 in amino acids: CSVAGTNIQYF. In DNA, the CDR3 is TGCAGCGTGGCAGGGACGAACATTCAGTACTTC.

This clonotype was observed many times. The chain recombines TRBV2 with TRBJ2-7, with D perhaps matching TRBD1 (5 bases). The V end lost 6 bases, the J end lost 7 bases, and 22 bases lay between the germline ends. Germline V lookup: CDR1 SNHLY, CDR2 FYNNEI. The CDR3 has 15 amino acids. The CDR3: CASSVEMVGQGEQYF. CDR3 sequence (DNA): TGTGCCAGCAGCGTAGAGATGGTGGGCCAGGGTGAGCAGTACTTC.

As for this clonotype: This CDR3 is missing its conserved last phenylalanine or tryptophan, likely due to a read error. CDR3 DNA sequence: TGCAGTGCTTACCATGGACAGGGGCGGAACATTCAGTACCTC. Protein product: CSAYHGQGRNIQYL. The chain links TRBV20-1 to TRBJ2-4; 9 nucleotides agree with TRBD1. Germline lookup yields CDR1 DFQATT and CDR2 SNEGSKA (reference sequence). V was clipped by 5 bases and J by 7 bases; unmatched bases: 9. CDR3 length equals 14 residues.

This clonotype appeared many times. This sequence joins TRBV29-1 and TRBJ2-7, with a possible D match to TRBD1 (5 bases). Germline lookup yields CDR1 SQVTM and CDR2 ANQGSEA. V was clipped by 6 bases and J by 2 bases, with 8 bases between them. The CDR3 loop spans 11 amino acids. The CDR3 is CSVAGTYEQYF. The DNA for the CDR3 is TGCAGCGTCGCAGGGACCTACGAGCAGTACTTC.

The table lists this clonotype with a few counts. The chain links TRBV11-2 to TRBJ1-3, with a tentative D call TRBD1 (6 bases). Germline V lookup: CDR1 SGHAT, CDR2 FQNNGV. The CDR3 spans 16 residues. The V gene lost 5 bases and the J gene lost 4 bases, with 18 bases spanning the gap. CDR3 sequence (DNA): TGTGCCAGCAGCGAATTACAGGGAAGCGGCGGAAACACCATATATTTT. Protein sequence: CASSELQGSGGNTIYF.

This clonotype was observed at least ten times. For the CDR3, the DNA is TGTGCCAGCAGCTCGACTGTGGAGGCTAACTATGGCTACACCTTC. Protein sequence: CASSSTVEANYGYTF. The chain is built from TRBV7-9 and TRBJ1-2, with D unclear. V dropped 4 bases and J dropped 0 bases, with 12 bases sitting between them. Germline V gene lookup returns CDR1 SEHNR and CDR2 FQNEAQ (reference sequence). The CDR3 loop spans 15 amino acids.

CDR3 in amino acids: CASSLRITGTSGETQYF. CDR3 bases: TGCGCCAGCAGCTTGAGGATTACCGGGACTAGCGGGGAGACCCAGTACTTC. The rearrangement joins TRBV5-1 to TRBJ2-5, with TRBD2 matching over 12 bases. The germline V gene has CDR1 SGHRS and CDR2 YFSETQ. The V and J ends lost 1 base and 5 bases, in that order; junction bases with no gene match: 9. The CDR3 has 17 residues. The full variable domain, in which reference TRBV5-1 and TRBJ2-5 provide the parts outside the CDR3, is KAGVTQTPRYLIKTRGQQVTLSCSPISGHRSVSWYQQTPGQGLQFLFEYFSETQRNKGNFPGRFSGRQFSNSRSEMNVSTLELGDSALYLCASSLRITGTSGETQYFGPGTRLLVL.

The chain uses TRBV28 and TRBJ2-1, with unresolved D. CDR1 MDHEN and CDR2 SYDVKM come from the germline V gene. The CDR3 length is 15 residues. Trimming pared 5 bases from V and 3 bases from J, leaving 14 bases between. CDR3 DNA sequence: TGTGCCAGCAGTCCCTCGCGGAGAATCTACAATGAGCAGTTCTTC. This gives the protein CASSPSRRIYNEQFF.

This clonotype was detected a few times. V is TRBV29-1 and J is TRBJ2-5; 12 bases match TRBD2. After removal of 5 bases from V and 7 bases from J, the junction contained 5 bases not matched to a gene. The CDR3 sequence is 13 residues long. Germline V gives CDR1 SQVTM, CDR2 ANQGSEA. The CDR3, as DNA: TGCAGCGTTAACGGACTAGCGGGACGGACCCAGTACTTC. It yields the protein CSVNGLAGRTQYF.

This chain joins TRBV7-3 and TRBJ2-3, with TRBD2 matching over 11 bases. Germline V CDR1 and CDR2: SGHTA, FQGTGA. The CDR3 loop spans 16 amino acids. Unmatched junction bases numbered 6, after V lost 3 bases and J lost 4 bases. CDR3: CASSFQLAGAADTQYF. The CDR3 nucleotides are TGTGCCAGCAGCTTTCAACTAGCGGGAGCGGCAGATACGCAGTATTTT. Full variable domain (missing parts from reference TRBV7-3 and TRBJ2-3): GAGVSQTPSNKVTEKGKYVELRCDPISGHTALYWYRQSLGQGPEFLIYFQGTGAADDSGLPNDRFFAVRPEGSVSTLKIQRTERGDSAVYLCASSFQLAGAADTQYFGPGTRLTVL.

This clonotype was counted many times. The chain has TRBV28 and TRBJ2-3, with unresolved D. V was shortened by 3 bases and J by 4 bases, with 2 bases between the two germline ends. This CDR3 has 11 residues. Germline V gene sequence: CDR1 MDHEN, CDR2 SYDVKM. CDR3 nucleotides: TGTGCCAGCAGTTTTTCAGATACGCAGTATTTT. Its translation is CASSFSDTQYF.